Listed below are T cell receptor beta chains from one sample, sequenced in a study of cytotoxic CD8 clonotypes in ibrutinib-treated CLL. Sequencing used immunoSEQ multiplex PCR; TCRdb keeps in-frame clones, though not all of them. The sample lists 150,000 or so clones; around 80% were seen once. Sequencing was performed on PBMCs, taken after 36 months of ibrutinib treatment. These TCRs come from a human donor with chronic lymphocytic leukemia. CDR3s include the opening cysteine and the closing phenylalanine or tryptophan. Fields, in order: J gene, D gene, clone size, V gene, CDR3 protein, CDR3 DNA. A D gene is named only where the DNA matches it firmly. The listing skips clone size in some rows; elsewhere it reads once, few, many or a size class.

TRBJ1-2 TRBD1 once TRBV19 CASSNARGRGGYGYTF TGTGCCAGTAGTAATGCCAGGGGGCGAGGGGGCTATGGCTACACCTTC
TRBJ1-1 TRBD1 once TRBV5-1 CASSLGGQGMDTEAFF TGCGCCAGCAGCTTGGGAGGACAGGGGATGGACACTGAAGCTTTCTTT
TRBJ2-7 TRBD2 - TRBV9 CASSSRSGSEDEQYF TGTGCCAGCAGCTCCCGCAGCGGGAGTGAAGACGAGCAGTACTTC
TRBJ1-4 - - TRBV7-8 CASRQDSNILPTNEKLFF TGTGCCAGCAGACAAGACAGCAACATCTTACCAACTAATGAAAAACTGTTTTTT
TRBJ2-3 TRBD1 - TRBV6-5 CASHDRGQYPDTQYF TGTGCCAGTCACGACAGGGGGCAATACCCCGATACGCAGTATTTT
TRBJ2-7 - - TRBV10-3 CAIRTSYEQYF TGTGCCATCAGGACTAGCTACGAGCAGTACTTC
TRBJ2-7 TRBD1 once TRBV11-3 CASSPDRGRAYEQYF TGTGCCAGCAGCCCGGACAGGGGCCGAGCCTACGAGCAGTACTTC
TRBJ2-5 - few TRBV2 CASSETNPQETQYF TGTGCCAGCAGTGAAACAAATCCTCAAGAGACCCAGTACTTC
TRBJ1-1 - once TRBV30 CAWSAYGQGQSTEAFF TGTGCCTGGAGTGCGTATGGCCAGGGGCAGAGCACTGAAGCTTTCTTT
TRBJ1-5 TRBD1 - TRBV5-1 CASSPDRGNQPQHF TGCGCCAGCAGTCCGGACAGGGGCAATCAGCCCCAGCATTTT
TRBJ2-3 - - TRBV5-4 CASSLFITSRRTDTQYF TGTGCCAGCAGCTTGTTCATCACGTCCCGCCGCACAGATACGCAGTATTTT
TRBJ2-2 TRBD2 - TRBV19 CASGLAGGTGELFF TGTGCCAGTGGGCTAGCGGGAGGGACCGGGGAGCTGTTTTTT
TRBJ2-5 - - TRBV5-1 CASRKQGFGQETQYF TGCGCCAGCAGAAAGCAGGGATTCGGGCAAGAGACCCAGTACTTC
TRBJ2-5 TRBD1 once TRBV10-3 CAIGQGRETQYF TGTGCCATCGGACAGGGGCGGGAGACCCAGTACTTC
TRBJ2-2 TRBD2 - TRBV5-1 CASSSSGTNTGELFF TGCGCCAGCAGCAGTAGCGGGACAAACACCGGGGAGCTGTTTTTT
TRBJ1-6 TRBD1 - TRBV28 CASSPGGGANSPLHF TGTGCCAGCAGCCCCGGAGGGGGCGCAAACTCACCCCTCCACTTT
TRBJ1-3 - - TRBV29-1 CSVEPDNSGNTIYF TGCAGCGTTGAACCGGACAACTCTGGAAACACCATATATTTT
TRBJ1-5 TRBD1 few TRBV9 CASSVSHDGAQGAQHF TGTGCCAGCAGCGTATCTCACGATGGGGCCCAGGGGGCCCAGCATTTT
TRBJ1-2 - - TRBV11-3 CASSLGRHYGYTF TGTGCCAGCAGCTTAGGCAGGCACTATGGCTACACCTTC
TRBJ1-6 TRBD1 - TRBV6-5 CASNSGTGNSPLHF TGTGCCAGCAACTCCGGGACAGGGAATTCACCCCTCCACTTT
TRBJ2-1 TRBD2 few TRBV10-1 CASSKLAFQFF TGCGCCAGCAGTAAACTAGCGTTTCAGTTCTTC
TRBJ1-1 - many TRBV10-3 CAITPDGLNTEAFF TGTGCCATCACCCCAGACGGGCTGAACACTGAAGCTTTCTTT
TRBJ1-2 TRBD1 many TRBV7-3 CASSTGQGYGYTF TGTGCCAGCAGCACCGGACAGGGCTATGGCTACACCTTC
TRBJ1-1 - - TRBV2 CASTDWQGEAFF TGTGCCAGCACCGACTGGCAGGGTGAAGCTTTCTTT
TRBJ2-7 - - TRBV20-1 CSVVRSYEQYF TGCAGTGTGGTCAGGAGCTACGAGCAGTACTTC
TRBJ2-5 TRBD2 - TRBV7-9 CASSRSGGETQYF TGTGCCAGCAGCCGTAGCGGGGGTGAGACCCAGTACTTC
TRBJ1-5 - - TRBV25-1 CASSDDQGVGNQPQHF TGTGCCAGCAGTGACGACCAGGGAGTGGGCAATCAGCCCCAGCATTTT
TRBJ1-1 - - TRBV10-1 CASSESGVKPPEAFF TGCGCCAGCAGTGAGTCTGGGGTTAAGCCCCCTGAAGCTTTCTTT
TRBJ2-1 TRBD2 once TRBV6-5 CASSLPGLVHEQFF TGTGCCAGCAGTTTACCGGGACTAGTACATGAGCAGTTCTTC
TRBJ2-7 - few TRBV2 CASSDPSYEQYF TGTGCCAGCAGTGACCCCTCCTACGAGCAGTACTTC
TRBJ1-2 TRBD1 - TRBV4-1 CASSQSGQVIGYTF TGCGCCAGCAGCCAATCGGGACAGGTGATTGGCTACACCTTC
TRBJ2-7 TRBD1 - TRBV10-3 CAISPGQGSYEQYF TGTGCCATCAGTCCTGGACAGGGATCCTACGAGCAGTACTTC
TRBJ2-5 - - TRBV5-1 CASRDGTQETQYF TGCGCCAGCAGAGACGGGACCCAAGAGACCCAGTACTTC
TRBJ1-1 - - TRBV20-1 CSARKYTEAFF TGCAGTGCTAGAAAATACACTGAAGCTTTCTTT
TRBJ2-7 - few TRBV5-6 CASSPWAFTTIRIEQYF TGTGCCAGCAGCCCCTGGGCCTTTACGACGATACGGATCGAGCAGTACTTC